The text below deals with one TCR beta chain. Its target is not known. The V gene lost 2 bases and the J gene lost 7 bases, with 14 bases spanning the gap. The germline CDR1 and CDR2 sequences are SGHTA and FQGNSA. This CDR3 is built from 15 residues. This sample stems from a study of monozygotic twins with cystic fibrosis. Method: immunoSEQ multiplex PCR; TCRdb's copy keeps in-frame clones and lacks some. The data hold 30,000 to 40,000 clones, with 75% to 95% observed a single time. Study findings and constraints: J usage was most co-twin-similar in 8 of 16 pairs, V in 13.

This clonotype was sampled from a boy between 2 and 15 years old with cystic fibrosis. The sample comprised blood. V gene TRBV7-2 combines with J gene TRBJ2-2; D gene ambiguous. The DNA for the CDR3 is TGTGCCAGCAGCTTAAGTCACTTCAGGATCGGGGAGCTGTTTTTT. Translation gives CASSLSHFRIGELFF.